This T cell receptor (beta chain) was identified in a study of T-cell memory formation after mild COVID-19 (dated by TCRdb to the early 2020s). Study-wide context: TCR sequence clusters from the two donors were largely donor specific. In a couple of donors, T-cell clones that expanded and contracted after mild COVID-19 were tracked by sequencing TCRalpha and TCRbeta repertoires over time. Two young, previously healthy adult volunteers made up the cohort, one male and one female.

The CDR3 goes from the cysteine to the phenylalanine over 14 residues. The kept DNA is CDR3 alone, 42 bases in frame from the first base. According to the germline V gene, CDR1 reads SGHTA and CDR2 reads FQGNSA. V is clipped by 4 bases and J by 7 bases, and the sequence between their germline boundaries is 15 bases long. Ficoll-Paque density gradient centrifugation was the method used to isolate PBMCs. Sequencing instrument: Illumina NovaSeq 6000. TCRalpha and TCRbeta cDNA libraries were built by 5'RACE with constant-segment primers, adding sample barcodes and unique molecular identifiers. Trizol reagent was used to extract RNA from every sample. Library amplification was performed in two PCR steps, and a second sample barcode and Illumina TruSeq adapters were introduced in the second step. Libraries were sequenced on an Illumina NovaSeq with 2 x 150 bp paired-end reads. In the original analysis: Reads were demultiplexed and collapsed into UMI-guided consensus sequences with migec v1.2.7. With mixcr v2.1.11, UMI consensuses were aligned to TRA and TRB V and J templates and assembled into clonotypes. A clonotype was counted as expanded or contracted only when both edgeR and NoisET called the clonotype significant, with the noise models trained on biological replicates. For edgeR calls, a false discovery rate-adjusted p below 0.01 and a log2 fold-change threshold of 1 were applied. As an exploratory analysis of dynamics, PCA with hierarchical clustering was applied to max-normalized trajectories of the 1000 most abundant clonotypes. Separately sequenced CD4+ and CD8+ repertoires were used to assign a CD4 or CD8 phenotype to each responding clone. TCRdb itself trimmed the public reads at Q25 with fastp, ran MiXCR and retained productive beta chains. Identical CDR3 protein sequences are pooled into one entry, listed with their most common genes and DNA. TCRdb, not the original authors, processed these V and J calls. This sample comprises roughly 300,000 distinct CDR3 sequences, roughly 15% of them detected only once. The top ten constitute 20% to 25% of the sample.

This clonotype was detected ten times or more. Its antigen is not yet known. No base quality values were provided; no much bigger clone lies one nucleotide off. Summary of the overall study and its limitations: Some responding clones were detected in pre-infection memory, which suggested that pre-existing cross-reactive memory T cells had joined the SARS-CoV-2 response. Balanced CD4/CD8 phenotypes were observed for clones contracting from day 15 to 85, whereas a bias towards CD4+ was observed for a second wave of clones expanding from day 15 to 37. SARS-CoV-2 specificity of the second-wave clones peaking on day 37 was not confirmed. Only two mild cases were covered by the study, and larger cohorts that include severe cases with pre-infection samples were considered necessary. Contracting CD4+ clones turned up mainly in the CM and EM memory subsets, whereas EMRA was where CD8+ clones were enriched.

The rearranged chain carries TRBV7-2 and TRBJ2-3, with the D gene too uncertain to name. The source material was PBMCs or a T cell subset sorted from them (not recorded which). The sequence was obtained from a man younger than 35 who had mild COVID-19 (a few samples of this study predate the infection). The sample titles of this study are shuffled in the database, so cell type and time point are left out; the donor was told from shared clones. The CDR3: CASSSPARTHTQYF. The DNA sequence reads TGTGCCAGCAGCTCCCCGGCCCGAACTCATACGCAGTATTTT.